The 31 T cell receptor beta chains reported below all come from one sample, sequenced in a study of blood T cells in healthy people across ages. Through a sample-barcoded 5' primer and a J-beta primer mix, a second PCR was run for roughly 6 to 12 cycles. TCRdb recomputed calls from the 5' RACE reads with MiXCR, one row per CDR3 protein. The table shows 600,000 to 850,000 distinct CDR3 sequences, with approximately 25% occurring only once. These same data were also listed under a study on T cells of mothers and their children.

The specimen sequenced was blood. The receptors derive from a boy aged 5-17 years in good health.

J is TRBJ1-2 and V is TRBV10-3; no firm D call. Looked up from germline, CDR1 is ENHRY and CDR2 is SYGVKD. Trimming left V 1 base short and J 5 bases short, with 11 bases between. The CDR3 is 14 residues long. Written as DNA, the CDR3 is TGTGCCATCAGTGAGTTAGGCCCGCTATATGGCTACACCTTC. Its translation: CAISELGPLYGYTF.

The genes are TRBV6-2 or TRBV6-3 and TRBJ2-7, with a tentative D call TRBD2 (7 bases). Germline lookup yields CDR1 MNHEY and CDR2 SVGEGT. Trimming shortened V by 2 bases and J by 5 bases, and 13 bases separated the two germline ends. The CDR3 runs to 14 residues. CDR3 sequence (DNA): TGTGCCAGCAGTTACGGGGGGGCGTCCCACGAGCAGTACTTC. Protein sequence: CASSYGGASHEQYF.

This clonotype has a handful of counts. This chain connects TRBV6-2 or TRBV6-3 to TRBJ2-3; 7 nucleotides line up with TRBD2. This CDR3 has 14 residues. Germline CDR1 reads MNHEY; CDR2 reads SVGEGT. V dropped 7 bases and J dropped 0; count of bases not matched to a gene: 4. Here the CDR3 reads CASKRAGSTDTQYF. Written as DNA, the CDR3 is TGTGCCAGCAAGCGAGCGGGGAGCACAGATACGCAGTATTTT.

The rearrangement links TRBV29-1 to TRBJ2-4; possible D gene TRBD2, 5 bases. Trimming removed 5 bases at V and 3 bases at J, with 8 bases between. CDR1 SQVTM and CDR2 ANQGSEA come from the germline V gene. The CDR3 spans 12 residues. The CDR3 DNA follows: TGCAGCGTTCGAGGACTCAAAAACATTCAGTACTTC. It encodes CSVRGLKNIQYF.

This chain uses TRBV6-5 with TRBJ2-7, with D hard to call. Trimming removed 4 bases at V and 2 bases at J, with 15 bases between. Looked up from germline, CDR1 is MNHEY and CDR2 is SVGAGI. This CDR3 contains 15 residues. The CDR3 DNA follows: TGTGCCAGCAGTTCCCCAACGACCGGACCCTACGAGCAGTACTTC. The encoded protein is CASSSPTTGPYEQYF.

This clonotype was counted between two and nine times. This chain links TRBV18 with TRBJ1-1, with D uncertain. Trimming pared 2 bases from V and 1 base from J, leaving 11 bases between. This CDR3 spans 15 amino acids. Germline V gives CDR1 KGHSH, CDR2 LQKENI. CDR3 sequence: CASSPNTAGNTEAFF. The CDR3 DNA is TGTGCCAGCTCACCAAATACGGCGGGGAACACTGAAGCTTTCTTT.

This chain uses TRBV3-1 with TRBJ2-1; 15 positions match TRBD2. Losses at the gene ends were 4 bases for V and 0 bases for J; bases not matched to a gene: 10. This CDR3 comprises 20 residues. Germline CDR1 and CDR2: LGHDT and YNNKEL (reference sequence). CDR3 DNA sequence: TGTGCCAGCAGCCCGCGCCTTGGACTAGCGGGAGGGAGCTCCTACAATGAGCAGTTCTTC. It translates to CASSPRLGLAGGSSYNEQFF.

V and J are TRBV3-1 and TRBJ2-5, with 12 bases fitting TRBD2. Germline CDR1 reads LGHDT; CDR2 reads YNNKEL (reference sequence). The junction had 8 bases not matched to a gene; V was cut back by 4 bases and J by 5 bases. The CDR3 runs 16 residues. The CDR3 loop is CASSREGLAGWETQYF. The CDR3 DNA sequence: TGTGCCAGCAGCCGCGAGGGACTAGCGGGTTGGGAGACCCAGTACTTC.

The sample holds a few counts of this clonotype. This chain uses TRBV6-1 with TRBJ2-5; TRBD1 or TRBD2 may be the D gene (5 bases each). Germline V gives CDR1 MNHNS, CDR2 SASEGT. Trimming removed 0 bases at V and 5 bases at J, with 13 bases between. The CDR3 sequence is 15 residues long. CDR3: CASSEAGTLGETQYF. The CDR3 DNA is TGTGCCAGCAGTGAAGCGGGGACCTTGGGGGAGACCCAGTACTTC.

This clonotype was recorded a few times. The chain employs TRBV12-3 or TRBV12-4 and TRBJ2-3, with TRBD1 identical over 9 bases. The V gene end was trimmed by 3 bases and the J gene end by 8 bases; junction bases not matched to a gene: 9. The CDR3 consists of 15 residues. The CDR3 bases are TGTGCCAGCAGTTTGGGGGACAGGGCGACGGTTACGCAGTATTTT. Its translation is CASSLGDRATVTQYF.

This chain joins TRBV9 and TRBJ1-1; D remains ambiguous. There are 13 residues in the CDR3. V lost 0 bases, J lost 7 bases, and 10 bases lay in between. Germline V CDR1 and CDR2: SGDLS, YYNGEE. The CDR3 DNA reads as TGTGCCAGCAGCGTAGGGGCGGGGTATGAAGCTTTCTTT. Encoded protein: CASSVGAGYEAFF. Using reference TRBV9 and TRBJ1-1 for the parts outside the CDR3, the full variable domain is DSGVTQTPKHLITATGQRVTLRCSPRSGDLSVYWYQQSLDQGLQFLIQYYNGEERAKGNILERFSAQQFPDLHSELNLSSLELGDSALYFCASSVGAGYEAFFGQGTRLTVV.

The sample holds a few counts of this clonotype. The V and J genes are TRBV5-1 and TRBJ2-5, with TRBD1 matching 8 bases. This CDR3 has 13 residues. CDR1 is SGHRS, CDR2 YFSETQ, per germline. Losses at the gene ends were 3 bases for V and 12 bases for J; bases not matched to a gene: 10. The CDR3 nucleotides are TGCGCCAGCAGCTCACCCCAACAGGGGGTTGAGTACTTC. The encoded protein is CASSSPQQGVEYF.

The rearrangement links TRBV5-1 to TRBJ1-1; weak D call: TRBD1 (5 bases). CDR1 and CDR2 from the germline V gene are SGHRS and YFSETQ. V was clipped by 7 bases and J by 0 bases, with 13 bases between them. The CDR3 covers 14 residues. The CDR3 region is CASRGAYMNTEAFF. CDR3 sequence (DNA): TGCGCCAGCCGAGGGGCGTACATGAACACTGAAGCTTTCTTT. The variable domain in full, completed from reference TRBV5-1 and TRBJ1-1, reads KAGVTQTPRYLIKTRGQQVTLSCSPISGHRSVSWYQQTPGQGLQFLFEYFSETQRNKGNFPGRFSGRQFSNSRSEMNVSTLELGDSALYLCASRGAYMNTEAFFGQGTRLTVV.

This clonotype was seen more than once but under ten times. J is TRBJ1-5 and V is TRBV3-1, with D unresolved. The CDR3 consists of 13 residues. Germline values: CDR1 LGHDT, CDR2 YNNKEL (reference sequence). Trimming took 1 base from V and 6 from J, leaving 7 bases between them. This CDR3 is CASSQGIGQPQHF. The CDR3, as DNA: TGTGCCAGCAGCCAAGGTATCGGTCAGCCCCAGCATTTT.

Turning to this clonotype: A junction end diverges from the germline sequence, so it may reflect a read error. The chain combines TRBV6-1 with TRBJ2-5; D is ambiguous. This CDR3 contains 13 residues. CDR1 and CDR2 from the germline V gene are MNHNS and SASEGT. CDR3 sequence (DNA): TGTGCCAGCAGTGGTGGCATACAAGAGATCCAGTACTTC. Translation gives CASSGGIQEIQYF.

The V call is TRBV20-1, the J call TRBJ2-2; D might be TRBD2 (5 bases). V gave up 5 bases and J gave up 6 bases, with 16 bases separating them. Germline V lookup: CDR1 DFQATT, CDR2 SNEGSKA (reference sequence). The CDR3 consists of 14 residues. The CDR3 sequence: CSAPRLPGAGELFF. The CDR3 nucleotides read TGCAGTGCTCCTAGACTGCCCGGGGCCGGGGAGCTGTTTTTT.

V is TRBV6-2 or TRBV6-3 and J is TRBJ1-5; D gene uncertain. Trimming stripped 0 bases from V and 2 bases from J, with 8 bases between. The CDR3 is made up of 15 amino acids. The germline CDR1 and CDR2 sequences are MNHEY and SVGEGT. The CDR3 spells CASSYSGMGNQPQHF. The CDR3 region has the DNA TGTGCCAGCAGTTACTCGGGGATGGGCAATCAGCCCCAGCATTTT.

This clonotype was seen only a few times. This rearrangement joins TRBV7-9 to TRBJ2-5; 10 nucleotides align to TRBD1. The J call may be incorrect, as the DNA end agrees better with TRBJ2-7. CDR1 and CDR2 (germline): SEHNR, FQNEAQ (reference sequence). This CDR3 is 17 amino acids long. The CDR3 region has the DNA TGTGCCAGCAGCTCCATTCGACAGGGGGCTATCTCCTACGAGCAGTACTTC. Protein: CASSSIRQGAISYEQYF.

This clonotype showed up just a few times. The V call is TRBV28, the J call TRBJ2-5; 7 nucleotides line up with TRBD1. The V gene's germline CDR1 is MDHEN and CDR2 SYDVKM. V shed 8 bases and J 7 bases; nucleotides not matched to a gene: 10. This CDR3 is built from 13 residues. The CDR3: CASGLLGGLTQYF. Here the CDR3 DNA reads TGTGCCAGCGGATTACTAGGGGGCCTGACCCAGTACTTC.

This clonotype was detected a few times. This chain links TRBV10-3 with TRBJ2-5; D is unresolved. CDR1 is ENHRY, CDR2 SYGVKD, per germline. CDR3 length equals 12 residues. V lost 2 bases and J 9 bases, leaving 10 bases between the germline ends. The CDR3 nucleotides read TGTGCCATCAGTGAGCCCTTCTTGGCCCAGTACTTC. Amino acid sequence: CAISEPFLAQYF.

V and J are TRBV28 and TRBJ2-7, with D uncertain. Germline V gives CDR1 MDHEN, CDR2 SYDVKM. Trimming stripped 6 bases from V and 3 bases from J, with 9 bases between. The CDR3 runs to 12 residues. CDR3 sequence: CASRVKGYEQYF. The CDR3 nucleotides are TGTGCCAGCAGAGTCAAAGGCTACGAGCAGTACTTC. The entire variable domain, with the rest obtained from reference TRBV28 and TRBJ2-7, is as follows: DVKVTQSSRYLVKRTGEKVFLECVQDMDHENMFWYRQDPGLGLRLIYFSYDVKMKEKGDIPEGYSVSREKKERFSLILESASTNQTSMYLCASRVKGYEQYFGPGTRLTVT.

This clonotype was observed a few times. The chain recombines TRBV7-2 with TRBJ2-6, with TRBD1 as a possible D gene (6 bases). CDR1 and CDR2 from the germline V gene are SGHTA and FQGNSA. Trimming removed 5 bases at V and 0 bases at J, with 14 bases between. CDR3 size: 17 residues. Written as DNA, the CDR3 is TGTGCCAGCAGCCCCGCTAGGGGGTCCTCTGGGGCCAACGTCCTGACTTTC. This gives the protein CASSPARGSSGANVLTF.

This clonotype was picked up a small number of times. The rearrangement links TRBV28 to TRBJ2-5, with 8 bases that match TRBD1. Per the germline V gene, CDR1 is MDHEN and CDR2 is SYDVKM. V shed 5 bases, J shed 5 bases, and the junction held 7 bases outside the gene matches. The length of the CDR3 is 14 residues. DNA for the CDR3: TGTGCCAGCAGTCCCCAGGGGGCACGGGAGACCCAGTACTTC. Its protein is CASSPQGARETQYF.

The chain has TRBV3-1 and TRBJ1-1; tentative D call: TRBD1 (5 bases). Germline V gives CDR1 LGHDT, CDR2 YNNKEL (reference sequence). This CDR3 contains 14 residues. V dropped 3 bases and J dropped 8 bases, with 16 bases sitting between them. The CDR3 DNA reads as TGTGCCAGCAGCCAGATGTTGGGGCGGGCCGAAGCTTTCTTT. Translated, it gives CASSQMLGRAEAFF.

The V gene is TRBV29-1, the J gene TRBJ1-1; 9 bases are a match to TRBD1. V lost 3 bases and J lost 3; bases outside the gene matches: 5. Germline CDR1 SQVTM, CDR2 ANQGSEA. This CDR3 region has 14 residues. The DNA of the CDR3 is TGCAGCGTTGATGGGACAGGGATTGACACTGAAGCTTTCTTT. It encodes CSVDGTGIDTEAFF.

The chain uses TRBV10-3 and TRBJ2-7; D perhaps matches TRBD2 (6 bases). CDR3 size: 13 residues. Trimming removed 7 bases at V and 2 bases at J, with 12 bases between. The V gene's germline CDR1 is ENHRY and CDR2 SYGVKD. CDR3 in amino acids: CAINGREPYEQYF. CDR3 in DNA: TGTGCCATCAATGGGCGGGAACCCTACGAGCAGTACTTC.

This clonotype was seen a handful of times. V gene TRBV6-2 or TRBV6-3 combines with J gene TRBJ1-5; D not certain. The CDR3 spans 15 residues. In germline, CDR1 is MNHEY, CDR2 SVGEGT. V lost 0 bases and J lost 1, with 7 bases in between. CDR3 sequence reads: CASSYSAQSNQPQHF. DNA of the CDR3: TGTGCCAGCAGTTACTCCGCGCAGAGCAATCAGCCCCAGCATTTT.

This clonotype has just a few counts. The CDR3 reads CASKRLAGEVTDTQYF. CDR3 DNA: TGTGCCAGCAAGAGACTAGCGGGTGAGGTGACAGATACGCAGTATTTT. V gene TRBV28 combines with J gene TRBJ2-3; TRBD2 agrees at 10 bases. The trim removed 7 bases at V and 3 bases at J, leaving 10 bases unmatched. Germline CDR1 and CDR2: MDHEN and SYDVKM. The CDR3 is 16 residues long. Drawing the rest from reference TRBV28 and TRBJ2-3, the complete variable domain is DVKVTQSSRYLVKRTGEKVFLECVQDMDHENMFWYRQDPGLGLRLIYFSYDVKMKEKGDIPEGYSVSREKKERFSLILESASTNQTSMYLCASKRLAGEVTDTQYFGPGTRLTVL.

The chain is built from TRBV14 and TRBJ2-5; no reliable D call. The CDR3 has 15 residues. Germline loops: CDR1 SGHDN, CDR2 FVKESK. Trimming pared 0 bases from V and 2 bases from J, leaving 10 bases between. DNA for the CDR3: TGTGCCAGCAGCCAAGATGTAGGGCAGCAAGAGACCCAGTACTTC. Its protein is CASSQDVGQQETQYF.

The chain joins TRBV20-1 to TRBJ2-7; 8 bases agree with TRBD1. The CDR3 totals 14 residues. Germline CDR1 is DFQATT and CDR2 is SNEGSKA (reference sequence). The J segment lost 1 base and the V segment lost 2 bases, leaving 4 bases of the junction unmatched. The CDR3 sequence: CSARLTGGSYEQYF. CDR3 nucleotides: TGCAGTGCTAGACTCACAGGGGGATCCTACGAGCAGTACTTC.

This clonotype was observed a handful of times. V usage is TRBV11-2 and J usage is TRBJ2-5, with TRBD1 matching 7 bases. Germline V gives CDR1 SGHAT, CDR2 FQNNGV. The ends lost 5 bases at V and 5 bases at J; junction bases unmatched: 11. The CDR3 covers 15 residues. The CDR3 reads CASSARQGRTETQYF. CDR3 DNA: TGTGCCAGCAGCGCTCGACAGGGTCGTACGGAGACCCAGTACTTC.